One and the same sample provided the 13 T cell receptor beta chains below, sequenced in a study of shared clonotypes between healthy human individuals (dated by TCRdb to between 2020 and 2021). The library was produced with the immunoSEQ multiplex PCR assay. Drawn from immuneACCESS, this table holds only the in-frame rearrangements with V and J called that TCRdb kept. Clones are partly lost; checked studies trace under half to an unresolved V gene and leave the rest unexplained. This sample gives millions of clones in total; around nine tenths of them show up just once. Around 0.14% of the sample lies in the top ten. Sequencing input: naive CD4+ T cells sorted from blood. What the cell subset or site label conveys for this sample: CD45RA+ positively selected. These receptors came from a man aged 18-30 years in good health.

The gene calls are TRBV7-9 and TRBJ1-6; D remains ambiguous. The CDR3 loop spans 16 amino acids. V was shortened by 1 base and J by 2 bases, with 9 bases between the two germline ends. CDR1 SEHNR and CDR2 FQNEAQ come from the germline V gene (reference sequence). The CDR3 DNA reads TGTGCCAGCAGCTTAGGGGCGGGAGCCTATAATTCACCCCTCCACTTT. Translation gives CASSLGAGAYNSPLHF.

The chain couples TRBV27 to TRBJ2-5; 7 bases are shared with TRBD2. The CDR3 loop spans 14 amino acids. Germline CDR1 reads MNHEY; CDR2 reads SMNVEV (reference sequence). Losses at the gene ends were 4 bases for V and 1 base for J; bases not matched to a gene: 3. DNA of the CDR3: TGTGCCAGCAGTTCCTGGACTAGCCAAGAGACCCAGTACTTC. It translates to CASSSWTSQETQYF.

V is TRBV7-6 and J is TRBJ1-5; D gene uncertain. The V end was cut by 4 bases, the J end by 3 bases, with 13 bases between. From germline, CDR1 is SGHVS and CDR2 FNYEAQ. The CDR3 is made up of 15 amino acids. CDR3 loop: CASSSDGEANQPQHF. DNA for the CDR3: TGTGCCAGCAGCTCCGATGGAGAGGCCAATCAGCCCCAGCATTTT.

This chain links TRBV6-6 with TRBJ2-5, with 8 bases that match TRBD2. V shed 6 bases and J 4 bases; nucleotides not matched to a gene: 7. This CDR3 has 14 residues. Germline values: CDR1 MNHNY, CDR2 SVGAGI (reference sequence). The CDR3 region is CASSPGTRGETQYF. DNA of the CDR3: TGTGCCAGCAGCCCCGGGACTAGAGGAGAGACCCAGTACTTC.

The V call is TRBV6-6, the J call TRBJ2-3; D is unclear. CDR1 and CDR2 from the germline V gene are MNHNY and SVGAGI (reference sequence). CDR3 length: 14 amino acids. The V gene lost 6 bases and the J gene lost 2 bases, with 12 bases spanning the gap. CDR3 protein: CASRAQPSTDTQYF. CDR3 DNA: TGTGCCAGCAGGGCTCAGCCTTCCACAGATACGCAGTATTTT.

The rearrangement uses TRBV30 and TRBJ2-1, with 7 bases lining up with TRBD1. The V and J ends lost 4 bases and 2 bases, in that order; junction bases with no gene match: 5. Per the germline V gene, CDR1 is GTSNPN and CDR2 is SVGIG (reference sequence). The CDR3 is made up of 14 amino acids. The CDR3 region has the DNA TGTGCCTGGAAACGAGGGGGCGCCTACAATGAGCAGTTCTTC. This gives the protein CAWKRGGAYNEQFF.

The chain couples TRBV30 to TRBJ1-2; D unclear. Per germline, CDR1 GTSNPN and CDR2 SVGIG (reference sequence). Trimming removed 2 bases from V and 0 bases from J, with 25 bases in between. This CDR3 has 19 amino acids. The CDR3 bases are TGTGCCTGGAGTAGACATGGACCGACTAATTTAGACTCTAACTATGGCTACACCTTC. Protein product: CAWSRHGPTNLDSNYGYTF.

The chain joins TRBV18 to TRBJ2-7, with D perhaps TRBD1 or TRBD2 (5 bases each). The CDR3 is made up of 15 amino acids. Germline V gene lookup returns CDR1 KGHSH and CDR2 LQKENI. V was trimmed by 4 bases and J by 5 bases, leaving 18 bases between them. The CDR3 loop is CASSLGTSGVNEQYF. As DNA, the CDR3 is TGTGCCAGCTCACTAGGGACCTCGGGCGTGAACGAGCAGTACTTC.

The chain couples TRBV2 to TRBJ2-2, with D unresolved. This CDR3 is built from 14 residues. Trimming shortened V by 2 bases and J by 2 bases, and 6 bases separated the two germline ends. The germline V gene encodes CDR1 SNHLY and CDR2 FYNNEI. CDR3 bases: TGTGCCAGCAGTGAAAACAGAAACACCGGGGAGCTGTTTTTT. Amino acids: CASSENRNTGELFF.

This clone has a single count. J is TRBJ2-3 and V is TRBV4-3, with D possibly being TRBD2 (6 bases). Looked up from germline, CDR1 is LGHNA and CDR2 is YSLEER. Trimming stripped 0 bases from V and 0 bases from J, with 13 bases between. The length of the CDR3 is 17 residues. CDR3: CASSQEGSGSSTDTQYF. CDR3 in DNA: TGCGCCAGCAGCCAAGAGGGGAGCGGGTCTAGCACAGATACGCAGTATTTT.

The CDR3 sequence is CASSSISTGAHSGANVLTF. The CDR3 DNA reads TGTGCCAGCAGCTCAATCTCGACAGGGGCCCACTCTGGGGCCAACGTCCTGACTTTC. This rearrangement joins TRBV11-2 to TRBJ2-6; TRBD1 matches 8 bases. J was trimmed by 0 bases and V by 4 bases; bases with no gene match: 11. Germline V lookup: CDR1 SGHAT, CDR2 FQNNGV. The CDR3 is 19 residues long.

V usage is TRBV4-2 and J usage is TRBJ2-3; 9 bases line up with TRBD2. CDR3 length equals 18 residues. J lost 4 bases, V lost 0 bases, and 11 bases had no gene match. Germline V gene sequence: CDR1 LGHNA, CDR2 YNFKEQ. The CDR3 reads CASSQEVVARGGPDTQYF. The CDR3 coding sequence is TGTGCCAGCAGCCAAGAGGTTGTAGCGCGGGGGGGCCCAGATACGCAGTATTTT.

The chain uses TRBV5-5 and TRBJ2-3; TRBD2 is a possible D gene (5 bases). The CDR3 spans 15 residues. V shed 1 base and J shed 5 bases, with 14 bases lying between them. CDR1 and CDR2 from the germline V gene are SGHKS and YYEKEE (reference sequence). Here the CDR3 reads CASSLFTRAQDTQYF. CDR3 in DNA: TGTGCCAGCAGCTTGTTTACGCGGGCCCAAGATACGCAGTATTTT.